One and the same sample provided the 5 T cell receptor beta chains below, sequenced in a study of T cell changes during pregnancy in multiple sclerosis. The method was immunoSEQ multiplex PCR; TCRdb's version includes in-frame clones alone and lacks a portion of them. The sample contains around 96,000 clones, approximately 94% of which appear only once. This sample comprised peripheral blood, obtained in the third trimester of pregnancy. The source is a female donor with multiple sclerosis, enrolled in a pregnancy study.

The rearrangement joins TRBV30 to TRBJ2-7; 15 bases line up with TRBD2. V shed 2 bases, J shed 4 bases, and the junction held 6 bases outside the gene matches. This CDR3 is 16 amino acids long. Germline V CDR1 and CDR2: GTSNPN, SVGIG (reference sequence). The CDR3 nucleotides are TGTGCCTGGAGTAACCAGGGACTAGCGGGAGGTTACGAGCAGTACTTC. Amino acids: CAWSNQGLAGGYEQYF. Full variable domain (missing parts from reference TRBV30 and TRBJ2-7): SQTIHQWPATLVQPVGSPLSLECTVEGTSNPNLYWYRQAAGRGLQLLFYSVGIGQISSEVPQNLSASRPQDRQFILSSKKLLLSDSGFYLCAWSNQGLAGGYEQYFGPGTRLTVT.

This clone appeared once. The V and J genes are TRBV6-6 and TRBJ1-5; TRBD1 matches 12 bases. Trimming took 2 bases from V and 5 from J; bases not matched to a gene: 4. From germline, CDR1 is MNHNY and CDR2 SVGAGI (reference sequence). CDR3 length: 16 residues. CDR3 sequence (DNA): TGTGCCAGCAGTTACGGGACAGGGGGCGGTGATCAGCCCCAGCATTTT. This encodes CASSYGTGGGDQPQHF.

The chain links TRBV27 to TRBJ2-1; TRBD2 matches at 11 bases. The CDR3 runs 20 residues. CDR1 is MNHEY and CDR2 is SMNVEV in the germline V gene (reference sequence). The V and J ends lost 5 bases and 5 bases, in that order; junction bases with no gene match: 20. CDR3 sequence (DNA): TGTGCCAGCAGTCCTCCCCCCGGGACTAGCGGACCTCAAATCCACAATGAGCAGTTCTTC. It encodes CASSPPPGTSGPQIHNEQFF.

The chain uses TRBV6-5 and TRBJ1-5; 8 nucleotides match TRBD1. With V trimmed by 5 bases and J by 9 bases, 9 bases remained unmatched. CDR3 length equals 14 residues. Germline CDR1 MNHEY, CDR2 SVGAGI. The CDR3 here is CASSIDRGFWPQHF. The CDR3 nucleotides are TGTGCCAGCAGTATCGACAGGGGATTTTGGCCCCAGCATTTT.

The genes are TRBV7-8 and TRBJ1-5; weak D call: TRBD1 (5 bases). V was shortened by 0 bases and J by 0 bases, with 6 bases between the two germline ends. This CDR3 has 15 residues. Germline loops: CDR1 SGHVS, CDR2 FQNEAQ. CDR3 sequence: CASSLAGHSNQPQHF. CDR3 DNA sequence: TGTGCCAGCAGCTTAGCCGGACATAGCAATCAGCCCCAGCATTTT.